The 7 T cell receptor beta chains below all came from one sample that was sequenced in a study of T cell responses to AZD1222 COVID-19 vaccine. Sequenced by immunoSEQ multiplex PCR; TCRdb stores in-frame clones only, minus some. The profile covers under 200,000 clones, with roughly 94% appearing a single time and approximately 0.64% taken by the ten largest. Material: peripheral blood, obtained on day 0 of AZD1222 vaccination. All receptors come from an adult in good health.

In its sample, this clone was seen once. The rearrangement joins TRBV2 to TRBJ1-5; D call uncertain. CDR1 SNHLY and CDR2 FYNNEI come from the germline V gene. The CDR3 runs to 15 residues. V dropped 7 bases and J dropped 8 bases, with 21 bases sitting between them. CDR3 region: CASTEGLPMGEPQHF. CDR3 coding DNA: TGTGCCAGCACCGAAGGGCTGCCTATGGGTGAGCCCCAGCATTTT.

The genes are TRBV11-2 and TRBJ2-1; a weak D match, TRBD2 (5 bases). Germline V gene data show CDR1 as SGHAT and CDR2 as FQNNGV. The CDR3 has 15 amino acids. V gave up 0 bases and J gave up 5 bases, with 11 bases separating them. The CDR3 bases are TGTGCCAGCAGCTTAGAAGCGGTCCTCAACAATGAGCAGTTCTTC. Protein product: CASSLEAVLNNEQFF.

The chain combines TRBV19 with TRBJ2-1, with 7 bases identical to TRBD1. Trimming took 9 bases from V and 3 from J; bases not matched to a gene: 5. This CDR3 has 13 amino acids. Germline lookup yields CDR1 LNHDA and CDR2 SQIVND (reference sequence). CDR3 amino acids: CASRDSLYNEQFF. The DNA for the CDR3 is TGTGCCAGCCGGGACAGCCTCTACAATGAGCAGTTCTTC.

V is TRBV4-1 and J is TRBJ2-2; D gene unclear. The germline V gene encodes CDR1 MGHRA and CDR2 YSYEKL. The CDR3 covers 15 residues. V lost 0 bases to trimming and J lost 9 bases, with 14 bases between them. This CDR3 is CASSQDWASNRELFF. The CDR3 DNA is TGCGCCAGCAGCCAAGATTGGGCGTCTAACAGGGAGCTGTTTTTT.

This rearrangement joins TRBV28 to TRBJ1-2; D may be TRBD1 (5 bases). Trimming removed 1 base at V and 5 bases at J, with 11 bases between. The CDR3 covers 14 residues. Germline V CDR1 and CDR2: MDHEN, SYDVKM. The DNA for the CDR3 is TGTGCCAGCAGTTTATTAGGGGCCTTTTATGGCTACACCTTC. Residues: CASSLLGAFYGYTF.

This clone was found a few times. This chain links TRBV6-1 with TRBJ2-3, with D perhaps matching TRBD2 (6 bases). CDR3 size: 15 residues. With 2 bases removed from V and 4 bases from J, the gap between germline ends came to 13 bases. Germline values: CDR1 MNHNS, CDR2 SASEGT. CDR3 DNA sequence: TGTGCCAGCAGTGAACTTGAGGAGGGAGCAGATACGCAGTATTTT. Protein sequence: CASSELEEGADTQYF.

The gene calls are TRBV5-5 and TRBJ2-7, with TRBD1 identical over 8 bases. The germline CDR1 and CDR2 sequences are SGHKS and YYEKEE (reference sequence). The CDR3 length is 14 residues. J was trimmed by 0 bases and V by 3 bases; bases with no gene match: 2. The CDR3 spells CASSWGTGSYEQYF. As DNA, the CDR3 is TGTGCCAGCAGCTGGGGGACAGGCTCCTACGAGCAGTACTTC. Based on the CDR3 plus reference TRBV5-5 and TRBJ2-7, the full variable domain is DAGVTQSPTHLIKTRGQQVTLRCSPISGHKSVSWYQQVLGQGPQFIFQYYEKEERGRGNFPDRFSARQFPNYSSELNVNALLLGDSALYLCASSWGTGSYEQYFGPGTRLTVT.